Presented here are 2 T cell receptor beta chains from one specimen sequenced in a study of shared clonotypes between healthy human individuals. It was CD45RO-negative cells, positively selected for CCR7, that made up naive CD8 cells, with terminally differentiated effector memory CD45RA+ cells excluded. Generated by immunoSEQ multiplex PCR, the TCRdb table keeps only in-frame clones and is missing some. The sample lists around 1.9 million clones; just under 95% were seen once. Sequencing used naive CD8+ T cells from PBMCs. These receptors were obtained from a young man in good health. Some clones in this sample may be carry-over from other donors' samples.

V and J are TRBV2 and TRBJ2-1; TRBD1 agrees at 7 bases. This CDR3 comprises 15 residues. Germline V lookup: CDR1 SNHLY, CDR2 FYNNEI. The V gene end was trimmed by 4 bases and the J gene end by 5 bases; junction bases not matched to a gene: 8. The CDR3 DNA follows: TGTGCCAGCAGTGCCGGGCAGGGGGTCCACAATGAGCAGTTCTTC. Residues: CASSAGQGVHNEQFF. The complete variable domain, with remaining parts taken from reference TRBV2 and TRBJ2-1, reads EPEVTQTPSHQVTQMGQEVILRCVPISNHLYFYWYRQILGQKVEFLVSFYNNEISEKSEIFDDQFSVERPDGSNFTLKIRSTKLEDSAMYFCASSAGQGVHNEQFFGPGTRLTVL.

Concerning this clone: This CDR3 is also generated by other DNA sequences in the sample. J is TRBJ2-1 and V is TRBV27; 8 bases line up with TRBD2. CDR1 is MNHEY, CDR2 SMNVEV, per germline (reference sequence). The J segment lost 5 bases and the V segment lost 5 bases, leaving 5 bases of the junction unmatched. The CDR3 has 14 residues. CDR3 amino acids: CASSLLAVNNEQFF. CDR3 nucleotide sequence: TGTGCCAGCAGTCTACTAGCGGTTAACAATGAGCAGTTCTTC.